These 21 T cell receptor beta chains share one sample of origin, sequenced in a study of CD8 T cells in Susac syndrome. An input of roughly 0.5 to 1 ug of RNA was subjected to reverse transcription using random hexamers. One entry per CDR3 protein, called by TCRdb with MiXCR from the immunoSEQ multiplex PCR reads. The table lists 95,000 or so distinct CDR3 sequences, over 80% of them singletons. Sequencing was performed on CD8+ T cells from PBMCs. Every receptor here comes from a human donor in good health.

The CDR3 spells CASSQSTRDRSYSGNTIYF. CDR3 in DNA: TGCGCCAGCAGTCAATCCACGCGGGACAGGTCTTACTCTGGAAACACCATATATTTT. The rearrangement uses TRBV23-1 and TRBJ1-3; 8 bases agree with TRBD1. TRBV23-1 is assigned to the ORF class and has an uncertain function. The CDR3 spans 19 residues. V lost 0 bases and J lost 0; bases outside the gene matches: 10.

The CDR3 region is CASSFGGRQETQYF. DNA for the CDR3: TGCGCCAGCAGCTTTGGGGGCCGACAAGAGACCCAGTACTTC. The gene calls are TRBV5-1 and TRBJ2-5; D is possibly TRBD1 (6 bases). Germline lookup yields CDR1 SGHRS and CDR2 YFSETQ. Trimming cost V 2 bases and J 2 bases, with 10 bases left between them. This CDR3 has 14 residues.

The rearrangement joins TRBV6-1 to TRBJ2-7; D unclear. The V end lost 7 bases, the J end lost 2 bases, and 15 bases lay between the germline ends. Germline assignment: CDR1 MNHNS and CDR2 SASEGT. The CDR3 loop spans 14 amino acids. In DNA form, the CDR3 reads TGTGCCAGCACCTCTCTCCACGTCCCCTACGAGCAGTACTTC. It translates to CASTSLHVPYEQYF.

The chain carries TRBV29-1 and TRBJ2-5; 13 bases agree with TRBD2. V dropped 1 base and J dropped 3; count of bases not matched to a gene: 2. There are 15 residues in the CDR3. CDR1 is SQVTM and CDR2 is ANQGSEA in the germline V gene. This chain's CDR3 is CSVEGGTSGEETQYF. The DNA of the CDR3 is TGCAGCGTTGAAGGGGGGACTAGCGGGGAAGAGACCCAGTACTTC.

The DNA of the CDR3 is TGTGCCAGCAGTTACTCATCAGGGACCAATCAGCCCCAGCATTTT. It codes for CASSYSSGTNQPQHF. The chain carries TRBV6-5 and TRBJ1-5; D is perhaps TRBD1 (5 bases). The germline V gene encodes CDR1 MNHEY and CDR2 SVGAGI. Trimming left V 0 bases short and J 3 bases short, with 9 bases between. The length of the CDR3 is 15 residues.

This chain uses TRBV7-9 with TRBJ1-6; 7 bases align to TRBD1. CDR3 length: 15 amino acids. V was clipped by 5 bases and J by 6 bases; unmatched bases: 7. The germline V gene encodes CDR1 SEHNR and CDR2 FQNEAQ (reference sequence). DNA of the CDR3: TGTGCCAGCAGCCATCCCGGGACAGCTAATTCACCCCTCCACTTT. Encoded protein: CASSHPGTANSPLHF.

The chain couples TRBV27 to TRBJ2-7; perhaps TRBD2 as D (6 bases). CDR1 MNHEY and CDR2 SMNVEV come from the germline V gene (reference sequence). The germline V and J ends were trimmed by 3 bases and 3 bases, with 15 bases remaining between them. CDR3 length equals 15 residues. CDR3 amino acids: CASSFAGLGGYEQYF. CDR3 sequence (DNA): TGTGCCAGCAGTTTTGCGGGGCTGGGGGGCTACGAGCAGTACTTC.

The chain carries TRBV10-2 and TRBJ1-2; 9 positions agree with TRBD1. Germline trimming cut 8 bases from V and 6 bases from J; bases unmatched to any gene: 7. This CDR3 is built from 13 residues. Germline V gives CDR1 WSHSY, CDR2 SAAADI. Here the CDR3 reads CASRHRGQDGYTF. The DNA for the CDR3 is TGCGCCAGCCGACACAGGGGGCAGGATGGCTACACCTTC.

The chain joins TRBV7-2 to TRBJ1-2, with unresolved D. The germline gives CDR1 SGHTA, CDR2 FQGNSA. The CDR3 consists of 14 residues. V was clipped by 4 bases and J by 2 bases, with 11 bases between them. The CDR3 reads CASSSPAANYGYTF. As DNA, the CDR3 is TGTGCCAGCAGCTCCCCGGCGGCGAACTATGGCTACACCTTC. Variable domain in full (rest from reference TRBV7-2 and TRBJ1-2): GAGVSQSPSNKVTEKGKDVELRCDPISGHTALYWYRQSLGQGLEFLIYFQGNSAPDKSGLPSDRFSAERTGGSVSTLTIQRTQQEDSAVYLCASSSPAANYGYTFGSGTRLTVV.

This chain's CDR3 is CASRPAGTGNQPQHF. Written as DNA, the CDR3 is TGTGCCAGCCGACCAGCTGGGACAGGGAATCAGCCCCAGCATTTT. J is TRBJ1-5 and V is TRBV2; TRBD1 matches at 9 bases. Germline trimming cut 8 bases from V and 4 bases from J; bases unmatched to any gene: 9. Germline V CDR1 and CDR2: SNHLY, FYNNEI. The CDR3 runs to 15 residues.

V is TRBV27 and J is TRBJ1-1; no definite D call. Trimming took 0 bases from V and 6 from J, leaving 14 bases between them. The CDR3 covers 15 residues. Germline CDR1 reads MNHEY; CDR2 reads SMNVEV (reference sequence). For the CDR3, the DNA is TGTGCCAGCAGTTTATCCAGTGGTTTGTCGGCTGAAGCTTTCTTT. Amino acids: CASSLSSGLSAEAFF.

The CDR3 here is CASSETRAPIDEQFF. CDR3 bases: TGTGCCAGCAGTGAAACGAGGGCCCCAATAGATGAGCAGTTCTTC. The J gene is TRBJ2-1, the V gene TRBV2; perhaps TRBD2 as D (5 bases). Germline CDR1 reads SNHLY; CDR2 reads FYNNEI. The V end was cut by 2 bases, the J end by 8 bases, with 16 bases between. CDR3 length: 15 residues.

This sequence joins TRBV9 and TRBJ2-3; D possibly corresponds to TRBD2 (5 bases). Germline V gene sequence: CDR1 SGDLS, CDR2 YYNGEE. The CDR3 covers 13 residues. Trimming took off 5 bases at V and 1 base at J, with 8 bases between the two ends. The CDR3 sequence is CASRGEGTDTQYF. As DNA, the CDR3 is TGTGCCAGCAGGGGAGAGGGCACAGATACGCAGTATTTT.

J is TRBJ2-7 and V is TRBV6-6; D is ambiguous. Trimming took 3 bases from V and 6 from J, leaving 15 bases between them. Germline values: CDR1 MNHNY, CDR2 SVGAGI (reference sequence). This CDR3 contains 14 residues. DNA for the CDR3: TGTGCCAGCAGTTATGCCGTAGTAGGCGGCGAGCAGTACTTC. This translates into CASSYAVVGGEQYF.

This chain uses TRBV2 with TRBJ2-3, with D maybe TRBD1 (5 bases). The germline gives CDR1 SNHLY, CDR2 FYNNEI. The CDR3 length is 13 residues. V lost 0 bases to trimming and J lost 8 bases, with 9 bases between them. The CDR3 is CASSEALQGTQYF. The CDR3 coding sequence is TGTGCCAGCAGTGAAGCGCTTCAGGGTACGCAGTATTTT.

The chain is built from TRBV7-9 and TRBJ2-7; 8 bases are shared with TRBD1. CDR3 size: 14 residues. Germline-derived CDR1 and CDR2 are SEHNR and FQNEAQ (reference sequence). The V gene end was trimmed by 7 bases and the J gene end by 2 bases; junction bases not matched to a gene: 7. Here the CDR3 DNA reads TGTGCCAGCAAAATCAGCAGGGGGCCCTACGAGCAGTACTTC. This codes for CASKISRGPYEQYF.

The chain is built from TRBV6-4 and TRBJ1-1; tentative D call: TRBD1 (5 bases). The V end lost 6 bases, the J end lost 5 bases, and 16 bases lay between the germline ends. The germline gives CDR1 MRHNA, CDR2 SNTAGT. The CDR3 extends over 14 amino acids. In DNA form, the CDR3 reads TGTGCCAGCAGCGCCGGGACCTATAAGACTGAAGCTTTCTTT. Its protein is CASSAGTYKTEAFF.

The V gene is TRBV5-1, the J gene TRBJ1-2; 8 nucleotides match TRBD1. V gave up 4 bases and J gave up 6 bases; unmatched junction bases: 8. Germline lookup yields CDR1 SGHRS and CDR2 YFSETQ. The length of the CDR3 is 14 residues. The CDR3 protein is CASSPTGTGDGYTF. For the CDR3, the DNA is TGCGCCAGCAGCCCCACCGGGACAGGCGATGGCTACACCTTC.

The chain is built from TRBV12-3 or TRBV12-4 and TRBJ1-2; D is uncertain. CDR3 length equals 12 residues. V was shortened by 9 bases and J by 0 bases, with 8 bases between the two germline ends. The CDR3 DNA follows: TGTGCCAGTCTCGAGGCTAACTATGGCTACACCTTC. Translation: CASLEANYGYTF.

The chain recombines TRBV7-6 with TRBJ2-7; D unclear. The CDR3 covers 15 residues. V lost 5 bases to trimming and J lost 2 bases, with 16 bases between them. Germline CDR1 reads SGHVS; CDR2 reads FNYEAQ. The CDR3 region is CASSAPQAPPYEQYF. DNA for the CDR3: TGTGCCAGCAGCGCCCCCCAGGCCCCCCCCTACGAGCAGTACTTC.

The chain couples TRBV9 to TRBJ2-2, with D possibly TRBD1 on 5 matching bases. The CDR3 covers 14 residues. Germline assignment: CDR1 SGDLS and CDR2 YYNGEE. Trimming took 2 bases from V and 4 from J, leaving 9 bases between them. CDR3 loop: CASSVRRGTGELFF. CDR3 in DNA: TGTGCCAGCAGCGTCCGAAGGGGCACCGGGGAGCTGTTTTTT.